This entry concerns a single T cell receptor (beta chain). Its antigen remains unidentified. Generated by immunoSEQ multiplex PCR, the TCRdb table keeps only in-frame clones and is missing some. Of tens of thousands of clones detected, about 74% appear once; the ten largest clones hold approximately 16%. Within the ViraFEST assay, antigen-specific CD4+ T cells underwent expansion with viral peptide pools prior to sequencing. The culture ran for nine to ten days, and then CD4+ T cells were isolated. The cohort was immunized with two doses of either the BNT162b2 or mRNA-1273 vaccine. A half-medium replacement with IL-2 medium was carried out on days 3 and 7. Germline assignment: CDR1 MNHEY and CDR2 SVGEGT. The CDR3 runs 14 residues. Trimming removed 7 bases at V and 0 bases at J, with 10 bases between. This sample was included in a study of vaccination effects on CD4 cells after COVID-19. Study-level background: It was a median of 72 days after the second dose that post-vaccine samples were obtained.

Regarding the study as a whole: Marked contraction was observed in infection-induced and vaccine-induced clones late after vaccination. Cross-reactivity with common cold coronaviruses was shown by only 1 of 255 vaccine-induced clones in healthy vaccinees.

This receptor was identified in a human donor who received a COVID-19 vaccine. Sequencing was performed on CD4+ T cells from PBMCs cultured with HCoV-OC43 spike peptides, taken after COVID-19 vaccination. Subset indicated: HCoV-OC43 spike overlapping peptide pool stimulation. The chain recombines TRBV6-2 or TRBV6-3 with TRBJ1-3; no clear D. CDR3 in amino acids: CASTPAGSGNTIYF. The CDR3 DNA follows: TGTGCCAGCACCCCCGCGGGCTCTGGAAACACCATATATTTT.